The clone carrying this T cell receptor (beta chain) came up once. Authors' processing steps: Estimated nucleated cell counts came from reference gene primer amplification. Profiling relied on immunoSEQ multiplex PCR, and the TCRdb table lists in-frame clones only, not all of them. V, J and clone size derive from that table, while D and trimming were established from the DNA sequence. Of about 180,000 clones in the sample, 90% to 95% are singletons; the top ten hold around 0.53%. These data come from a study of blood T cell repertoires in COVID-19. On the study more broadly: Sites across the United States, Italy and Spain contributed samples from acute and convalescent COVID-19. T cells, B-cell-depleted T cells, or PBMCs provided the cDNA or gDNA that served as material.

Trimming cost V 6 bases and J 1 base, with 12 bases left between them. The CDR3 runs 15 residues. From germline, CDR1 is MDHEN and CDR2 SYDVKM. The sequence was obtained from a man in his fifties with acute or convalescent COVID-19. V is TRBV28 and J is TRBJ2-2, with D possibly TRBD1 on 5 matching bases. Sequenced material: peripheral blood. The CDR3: CASSLLGQNTGELFF. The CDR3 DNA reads TGTGCCAGCAGCCTCCTCGGACAGAACACCGGGGAGCTGTTTTTT.